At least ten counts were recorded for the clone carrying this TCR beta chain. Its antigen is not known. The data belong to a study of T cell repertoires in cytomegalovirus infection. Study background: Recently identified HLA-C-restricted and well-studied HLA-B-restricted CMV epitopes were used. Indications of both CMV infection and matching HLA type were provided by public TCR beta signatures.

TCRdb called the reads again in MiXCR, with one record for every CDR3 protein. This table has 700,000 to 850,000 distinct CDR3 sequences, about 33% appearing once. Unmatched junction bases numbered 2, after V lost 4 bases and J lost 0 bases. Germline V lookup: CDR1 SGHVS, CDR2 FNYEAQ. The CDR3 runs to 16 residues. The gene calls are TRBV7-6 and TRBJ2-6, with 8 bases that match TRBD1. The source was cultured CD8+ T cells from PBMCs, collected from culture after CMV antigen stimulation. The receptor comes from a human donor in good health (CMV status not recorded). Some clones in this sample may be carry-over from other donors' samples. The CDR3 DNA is TGTGCCAGCAGCTCGGGACAGGACTCTGGGGCCAACGTCCTGACTTTC. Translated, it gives CASSSGQDSGANVLTF. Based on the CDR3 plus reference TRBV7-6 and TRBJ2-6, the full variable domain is GAGVSQSPRYKVTKRGQDVALRCDPISGHVSLYWYRQALGQGPEFLTYFNYEAQQDKSGLPNDRFSAERPEGSISTLTIQRTEQRDSAMYRCASSSGQDSGANVLTFGAGSRLTVL.